A selection of T cell receptor beta chains follows, all from one sample in a study of identical twins. TCRdb used MiXCR to reprocess the 5' RACE reads, holding one entry per CDR3 protein. The repertoire holds 540,000 or so distinct CDR3 sequences, with around 24% as singletons. In addition, the sample was reused for a study of yellow fever vaccine responses in identical twins.

Input material: CD4+ T cells sorted from blood. These receptors were obtained from a young woman in good health. Both conserved end residues are part of each CDR3. A D gene is named only where the DNA matches it firmly. Clone size is stated in some rows and not others, as once, few, many or a class when expanded.

abundance,v_gene,j_gene,d_gene,CDR3nt,CDR3aa
.,TRBV5-4,TRBJ2-5,TRBD2,TGTGCCAGCAGCCCGATAGCGGGGGGAGAGACCCAGTACTTC,CASSPIAGGETQYF
.,TRBV3-1,TRBJ2-7,.,TGTGCCAGCAGCCAAGAAGCAGTGTCCTACGAGCAGTACTTC,CASSQEAVSYEQYF
.,TRBV27,TRBJ2-3,.,TGTGCCAGCAGTCCTTCTAGCCTTAGCACAGATACGCAGTATTTT,CASSPSSLSTDTQYF
.,TRBV29-1,TRBJ2-4,.,TGCAGCGTTGAATCTACGGTCTCCAAAAACATTCAGTACTTC,CSVESTVSKNIQYF
.,TRBV5-8,TRBJ2-5,.,TGTGCCAGCAGCTTCGGTAAAGGGGAGACCCAGTACTTC,CASSFGKGETQYF
few,TRBV20-1,TRBJ2-4,TRBD2,TGCAGTGCTAGAGTGGGGGGGGGACTAGAAAACATTCAGTACTTC,CSARVGGGLENIQYF
few,TRBV6-5,TRBJ2-5,TRBD2,TGTGCCAGCAGTTCGTCATATAGCGGGGAGACCCAGTACTTC,CASSSSYSGETQYF
.,TRBV9,TRBJ2-7,.,TGTGCCAGCAGCGTACTTGAGCGGAGCTACGAGCAGTACTTC,CASSVLERSYEQYF
.,TRBV11-1,TRBJ2-1,TRBD2,TGTGCCAGCAGAGAACCGGGACTAGCGGAAAGCTCCTACAATGAGCAGTTCTTC,CASREPGLAESSYNEQFF
few,TRBV10-3,TRBJ2-2,.,TGTGCCATCAGTGTGGACTTGTACACCGGGGAGCTGTTTTTT,CAISVDLYTGELFF
.,TRBV7-6,TRBJ1-6,.,TGTGCCAGCAGCTTAGACATGACAGTTAATTCACCCCTCCACTTT,CASSLDMTVNSPLHF
.,TRBV20-1,TRBJ2-5,.,TGCAGTGCTAGACTGGCGGGACAAGAGACCCAGTACTTC,CSARLAGQETQYF
few,TRBV6-5,TRBJ2-7,.,TGTGCCAGCAGTTACGCGGCAGGGGATTCCTACGAGCAGTACTTC,CASSYAAGDSYEQYF
.,TRBV5-1,TRBJ2-1,TRBD1,TGCGCCAGCAGCTTGTTCGGGACAGAATACAATGAGCAGTTCTTC,CASSLFGTEYNEQFF
.,TRBV10-3,TRBJ2-3,.,TGTGCCATCAGTGAATTTGGGGGGGCTAGCACAGATACGCAGTATTTT,CAISEFGGASTDTQYF
few,TRBV3-1,TRBJ1-1,TRBD1,TGTGCCAGCAGCCAAGTACAGGGGTCGGGTGAAGCTTTCTTT,CASSQVQGSGEAFF
few,TRBV3-1,TRBJ2-7,.,TGTGCCAGCAGCCAAGTGACTAGTTCAGGCTACGAGCAGTACTTC,CASSQVTSSGYEQYF
many,TRBV7-9,TRBJ2-1,.,TGTGCCAGCAGCTTGTCGGCCCCGTGGAATGAGCAGTTCTTC,CASSLSAPWNEQFF
.,TRBV20-1,TRBJ2-1,.,TGCAGTGCTTCCCCCGGATCCTTCTCCTACAATGAGCAGTTCTTC,CSASPGSFSYNEQFF
few,TRBV6-1,TRBJ2-2,TRBD1,TGTGCCAGCAGCCAAGGGACAGGAAGCACCGGGGAGCTGTTTTTT,CASSQGTGSTGELFF
.,TRBV12-5,TRBJ2-5,.,TGTGCTAGTGGCCCGGGGACATATTGGGAGACCCAGTACTTC,CASGPGTYWETQYF
.,TRBV3-1,TRBJ2-3,.,TGTGCCAGCAGCCAAGAAAGGGCGGGGGCCCTCCGAGATACGCAGTATTTT,CASSQERAGALRDTQYF